The subject of this entry is one T cell receptor (beta chain). RNA extraction and reverse transcription yielded cDNA as sequencing template. Sequenced by immunoSEQ multiplex PCR; TCRdb stores in-frame clones only, minus some. The sample consists of some 150,000 clones, about two thirds of them appearing once. This CDR3 spans 12 amino acids. CDR1 and CDR2 (germline): PRHDT, FYEKMQ (reference sequence). The ends were cut back, 3 bases at V and 6 bases at J, with 6 bases in the middle. This specimen comes from a study of CD8+ T cells in alopecia areata. The source of this sequence is a human donor in good health. The material sequenced was CD8+ T cells sorted from blood. The chain has TRBV13 and TRBJ2-4; D is undetermined. CDR3 coding DNA: TGTGCCAGCAGCTTCCAAGGAAACATTCAGTACTTC. Translating it yields CASSFQGNIQYF.